The rows below give T cell receptor beta chains drawn from one sample of a study of shared clonotypes between healthy human individuals. TCRdb's copy holds only in-frame clones and misses some; the assay was immunoSEQ multiplex PCR. Of 550,000 to 800,000 clones in the sample, 74% are singletons; the top ten hold about 1.7%. The sample consisted of memory CD4+ T cells sorted from blood. The origin of the receptors is a woman in her twenties or thirties in good health. Both conserved end residues are part of each CDR3. D genes are given only for firm matches. Where a row states a size, it is once, few, many or the class of an expanded clone; other rows omit it.

-	TRBV18	TRBJ2-7	TRBD2	13	TGTGCCAGCTCCCTCGGGGGGAGCTACGAGCAGTACTTC	CASSLGGSYEQYF
-	TRBV28	TRBJ2-5	TRBD2	15	TGTGCCAGCAGTTTCCGGGCTAGCGGGAGTTTGACCCAGTACTTC	CASSFRASGSLTQYF
-	TRBV10-3	TRBJ2-3	-	13	TGTGCCATCAGTGACGGGGCCACAGATACGCAGTATTTT	CAISDGATDTQYF
-	TRBV6-4	TRBJ2-1	-	14	TGTGCCAGCAGTGAAGATTTTGGTTACGGTGAGCAGTTCTTC	CASSEDFGYGEQFF
few	TRBV14	TRBJ1-1	-	14	TGTGCCAGCAGCCAAAACGGCAGGAACACTGAAGCTTTCTTT	CASSQNGRNTEAFF
-	TRBV30	TRBJ1-1	-	14	TGTGCCTGGAGTGTACTTGGAGTAGGGACTGAAGCTTTCTTT	CAWSVLGVGTEAFF
many	TRBV10-3	TRBJ1-1	-	14	TGTGCCATCAGTGAGTCCAGTTTTAACACTGAAGCTTTCTTT	CAISESSFNTEAFF
-	TRBV7-2	TRBJ2-7	-	11	TGTGCCAGCAACGACTTATACGAGCAGTACTTC	CASNDLYEQYF
many	TRBV28	TRBJ1-3	-	13	TGTGCCAGCAGTACAATGCCCGGAAACACCATATATTTT	CASSTMPGNTIYF
few	TRBV13	TRBJ2-1	TRBD2	17	TGTGCCAGCAGCCCTCGGACTAGCGGGGGCGTCTACAATGAGCAGTTCTTC	CASSPRTSGGVYNEQFF
once	TRBV5-1	TRBJ2-7	-	14	TGCGCCAGCTCCGGGGGAGAGCAACTTGACGAGCAGTACTTC	CASSGGEQLDEQYF
-	TRBV5-6	TRBJ1-4	-	14	TGTGCCAGCAGCTTTGACAGCCCTAATGAAAAACTGTTTTTT	CASSFDSPNEKLFF
-	TRBV28	TRBJ2-7	TRBD2	15	TGTGCCAGCAGTTTCTTAGCGGGAGTTATTAACGAGCAGTACTTC	CASSFLAGVINEQYF
-	TRBV19	TRBJ2-1	-	12	TGTGCCAGTAGTATCAGGGGTGATGAGCAGTTCTTC	CASSIRGDEQFF
-	TRBV27	TRBJ1-1	-	14	TGTGCCAGCAGTTTAAAGACACTGAACACTGAAGCTTTCTTT	CASSLKTLNTEAFF
-	TRBV18	TRBJ2-1	-	14	TGTGCCAGCTCCTCCGGGACCTTCTACAATGAGCAGTTCTTC	CASSSGTFYNEQFF
-	TRBV5-1	TRBJ1-1	-	15	TGCGCCAGCAGCGGGAGGGGACTGATGAACACTGAAGCTTTCTTT	CASSGRGLMNTEAFF
-	TRBV4-2	TRBJ2-1	TRBD1	16	TGTGCCAGCAGCCAAGTAGGGACAGGGGACAAAAATGAGCAGTTCTTC	CASSQVGTGDKNEQFF
-	TRBV28	TRBJ2-5	TRBD2	17	TGTGCCAGCGCCCCCCTAGCGGGCTCCCCCAACCATGAGACCCAGTACTTC	CASAPLAGSPNHETQYF
-	TRBV10-1	TRBJ2-1	-	14	TGCGCCAGCAGTGATATTAGCATCTCTGGTGAGCAGTTCTTC	CASSDISISGEQFF
-	TRBV27	TRBJ2-2	-	15	TGTGCCAGCAGTTTGTTTACGACGGGCACCGGGGAGCTGTTTTTT	CASSLFTTGTGELFF
-	TRBV7-9	TRBJ2-7	TRBD1	14	TGTGCCAGCACAAGACAGGGGGATCCCTACGAGCAGTACTTC	CASTRQGDPYEQYF
-	TRBV5-1	TRBJ1-4	TRBD1	17	TGCGCCAGCAGCTGGACAGGGGTAGGACTGTCTAATGAAAAACTGTTTTTT	CASSWTGVGLSNEKLFF